This T cell receptor beta chain comes out of a study of CD8 T cells in ankylosing spondylitis listed by TCRdb under 2017. Some background on the complete study: To find TCR variants linked to disease, the study profiled T cell receptor beta repertoires in ankylosing spondylitis patients and healthy donors. Peripheral blood was sampled, and synovial fluid was also collected from ankylosing spondylitis patients. The full study cohort was made up of 25 ankylosing spondylitis patients and fewer than 120 healthy donors. General findings and caveats noted by the study authors: Blood from ankylosing spondylitis patients appeared to be characterized by a TCR beta motif made up of several highly homologous amino acid variants. The disease-linked clones had a CD8+ phenotype and were found at relatively low frequencies in peripheral blood. According to the report, matched synovial fluid samples from ankylosing spondylitis patients were significantly enriched for the disease-linked clones. Some of the motif variants had been reported before in the synovial fluid and blood of reactive arthritis patients, a finding that suggests common disease-initiation mechanisms.

The CDR3 numbers 13 residues from cysteine through valine. This entry keeps only the CDR3 DNA: 39 bases, framed from base 1. V gives up 4 bases and J gives up 2 bases, and the segment between their germline ends measures 10 bases. CDR1 SGHDT and CDR2 YYEEEE were looked up in the germline V gene. Details on this clonotype: Its recognized antigen is unknown. It has no much larger one-base neighbor in the sample; base qualities were not kept.

The instrument was an Illumina MiSeq. TCR beta libraries were prepared by quantitative 5'-RACE with molecular barcodes. In the source study's methods: A new computational method, built on a probabilistic model of VDJ rearrangement, was used to identify disease-linked TCR variants. TCRdb itself trimmed the public reads at Q25 with fastp, ran MiXCR and retained productive beta chains. Identical CDR3 protein sequences are pooled into one entry, listed with their most common genes and DNA. These V and J calls are TCRdb output, not the study's own analysis. This sample has roughly 38,000 distinct CDR3 sequences in its table, and approximately 15% of those were observed once. The top ten clones comprise just over 45% of the sample.

The receptor chain draws on TRBV5-6 and TRBJ2-7; no D segment can be confidently identified. Sequenced input: blood. The receptor was derived from a male donor with ankylosing spondylitis or in good health (not recorded which). The DNA sequence reads TGTGCCAGCAGCCAAACAGTCCCCTACGAGCAGTACGTC. Its amino acids are CASSQTVPYEQYV.